The 27 T cell receptor beta chains in this list originate from one sample, sequenced in a study of T cell repertoires in cytomegalovirus infection. One entry per CDR3 protein results from TCRdb running MiXCR on the reads. The profile covers 200,000 or so distinct CDR3 sequences, with about 20% appearing a single time and approximately 2.9% taken by the ten largest. The sequenced sample consisted of PBMCs. These receptors all stem from a human donor in good health (CMV status not recorded). Some clones in this sample may be carry-over from other donors' samples.

As to this clonotype: A much larger clone differs by one base, so this may be a read error. The chain is built from TRBV7-8 and TRBJ2-1; maybe TRBD2 (6 bases). The V gene's germline CDR1 is SGHVS and CDR2 FQNEAQ. With 7 bases removed from V and 3 bases from J, the gap between germline ends came to 13 bases. The CDR3 covers 14 residues. CDR3 DNA sequence: TGTGCCAGCAAGGGACTGGGGTTCTACAATGAGCAGTTCTTC. Its translation is CASKGLGFYNEQFF. The full variable domain, its missing parts supplied by reference TRBV7-8 and TRBJ2-1, is GAGVSQSPRYKVAKRGQDVALRCDPISGHVSLFWYQQALGQGPEFLTYFQNEAQLDKSGLPSDRFFAERPEGSVSTLKIQRTQQEDSAVYLCASKGLGFYNEQFFGPGTRLTVL.

This clonotype turned up a few times. This chain links TRBV7-2 with TRBJ1-1, with D perhaps matching TRBD1 (6 bases). Germline values: CDR1 SGHTA, CDR2 FQGNSA. This CDR3 contains 14 residues. V lost 8 bases and J 1 base, leaving 14 bases between the germline ends. As DNA, the CDR3 is TGTGCCAGCGGGGGGCGGGCAGGGAACACTGAAGCTTTCTTT. This translates into CASGGRAGNTEAFF.

On this clonotype: A clone one base away is much larger, so this may be a read error. This rearrangement joins TRBV7-2 to TRBJ2-5, with D possibly matching TRBD2 (5 bases). V was cut by 1 base and J by 7 bases, with 10 bases left in between. Germline-derived CDR1 and CDR2 are SGHTA and FQGNSA. CDR3 length equals 13 residues. The CDR3 loop reads CASSLERSVTQYF. As DNA, the CDR3 is TGTGCCAGCAGCTTAGAGCGGAGCGTGACCCAGTACTTC.

This clonotype has more than one count but fewer than ten. In DNA, the CDR3 is TGTGCCAGCAGCCTTAGGACGGGCACTGAAGCTTTCTTT. This encodes CASSLRTGTEAFF. V is TRBV5-5 and J is TRBJ1-1; D unclear. The CDR3 covers 13 residues. Germline values: CDR1 SGHKS, CDR2 YYEKEE (reference sequence). Trimming left V 4 bases short and J 4 bases short, with 11 bases between.

The rearrangement joins TRBV18 to TRBJ2-3, with D possibly being TRBD1 (5 bases). CDR1 is KGHSH and CDR2 is LQKENI in the germline V gene. With 0 bases removed from V and 2 bases from J, the gap between germline ends came to 9 bases. The CDR3 consists of 15 residues. CDR3 coding DNA: TGTGCCAGCTCACCACCAGGGGCCCTCACAGATACGCAGTATTTT. Protein product: CASSPPGALTDTQYF.

This clonotype occurred many times. The gene calls are TRBV20-1 and TRBJ2-3; 7 nucleotides line up with TRBD2. Trimming took 7 bases from V and 5 from J; bases not matched to a gene: 15. CDR1 and CDR2 from the germline V gene are DFQATT and SNEGSKA (reference sequence). CDR3 size: 15 residues. The CDR3 sequence is CSGGVGGTRGDTQYF. CDR3 in DNA: TGCAGTGGAGGGGTGGGAGGGACGCGGGGAGATACGCAGTATTTT.

CDR3 in amino acids: CSARRPGRGDEQFF. CDR3 nucleotides: TGCAGTGCTAGACGACCCGGGAGAGGCGATGAGCAGTTCTTC. The chain is built from TRBV20-1 and TRBJ2-1; D possibly corresponds to TRBD2 (6 bases). Germline CDR1 and CDR2: DFQATT and SNEGSKA (reference sequence). The CDR3 spans 14 residues. V was shortened by 2 bases and J by 8 bases, with 16 bases between the two germline ends.

Many counts were recorded for this clonotype. The CDR3 nucleotides are TGCAGCGTTGGTTATATGGGCACTAGCACAGATACGCAGTATTTT. Translating it yields CSVGYMGTSTDTQYF. The genes are TRBV29-1 and TRBJ2-3; D not certain. V gave up 4 bases and J gave up 0 bases, with 14 bases separating them. This CDR3 spans 15 amino acids. CDR1 and CDR2 (germline): SQVTM, ANQGSEA.

The rearrangement uses TRBV7-3 and TRBJ2-1; TRBD2 aligns across 12 bases. This CDR3 region has 14 residues. CDR1 is SGHTA, CDR2 FQGTGA, per germline. The V gene end was trimmed by 5 bases and the J gene end by 8 bases; junction bases not matched to a gene: 4. The CDR3 loop is CASSETSGSYEQFF. The DNA of the CDR3 is TGTGCCAGCAGCGAGACTAGCGGGAGTTATGAGCAGTTCTTC.

Of note for this clonotype: A much larger clone lies a single base off, so this may be a read error. This sequence joins TRBV25-1 and TRBJ1-1; D ambiguous. The CDR3 totals 12 residues. The V gene lost 3 bases and the J gene lost 5 bases, with 7 bases spanning the gap. CDR1 is MGHDK and CDR2 is SYGVNS in the germline V gene. The CDR3 DNA reads as TGTGCCAGCAGTGATTGGGTGACTGAAGCTTTCTTT. It yields the protein CASSDWVTEAFF.

The J gene is TRBJ2-2, the V gene TRBV2; a possible D gene is TRBD1 (6 bases). The CDR3 is 15 amino acids. Germline CDR1 and CDR2: SNHLY and FYNNEI. The V and J ends lost 6 bases and 3 bases respectively, with 14 bases between them. Written as DNA, the CDR3 is TGTGCCAGCAGGCCGGACAGCCTGGACACCGGGGAGCTGTTTTTT. Translating gives CASRPDSLDTGELFF.

The sample holds a few counts of this clonotype. The CDR3 region is CASSQRFRGGFPSNEQYF. The CDR3 DNA sequence: TGTGCCAGCAGCCAGCGCTTCAGGGGGGGGTTCCCATCGAACGAGCAGTACTTC. This chain uses TRBV14 with TRBJ2-7, with D perhaps being TRBD1 or TRBD2 (7 bases each). CDR1 is SGHDN and CDR2 is FVKESK in the germline V gene. The V gene lost 3 bases and the J gene lost 5 bases, with 26 bases spanning the gap. There are 18 residues in the CDR3.

The rearrangement links TRBV3-1 to TRBJ1-1, with TRBD1 as a possible D gene (6 bases). The germline gives CDR1 LGHDT, CDR2 YNNKEL (reference sequence). With 2 bases removed from V and 1 base from J, the gap between germline ends came to 14 bases. The CDR3 consists of 16 residues. The CDR3 sequence: CASSQSYRDGNTEAFF. CDR3 nucleotide sequence: TGTGCCAGCAGCCAAAGCTACAGGGATGGGAACACTGAAGCTTTCTTT.

In its sample, this clonotype was seen many times. J is TRBJ2-4 and V is TRBV7-2; D is ambiguous. Germline CDR1 reads SGHTA; CDR2 reads FQGNSA. CDR3 length: 12 amino acids. With 1 base removed from V and 7 bases from J, the gap between germline ends came to 5 bases. The CDR3 bases are TGTGCCAGCAGCTTAGGGCAGAACATTCAGTACTTC. Translating gives CASSLGQNIQYF.

The rearrangement links TRBV30 to TRBJ1-1; 10 bases agree with TRBD1. In germline, CDR1 is GTSNPN, CDR2 SVGIG (reference sequence). The trim removed 1 base at V and 11 bases at J, leaving 13 bases unmatched. The CDR3 has 15 residues. CDR3 in amino acids: CAWSDPTGGAFYAFF. CDR3 in DNA: TGTGCCTGGAGTGATCCGACAGGGGGCGCTTTCTACGCTTTCTTT.

This clonotype was picked up a small number of times. The gene calls are TRBV7-6 and TRBJ2-2, with D tentatively TRBD1 (6 bases). Germline assignment: CDR1 SGHVS and CDR2 FNYEAQ. V was shortened by 5 bases and J by 2 bases, with 12 bases between the two germline ends. This CDR3 contains 15 residues. Here the CDR3 reads CASSLQDRNTGELFF. CDR3 bases: TGTGCCAGCAGCCTTCAGGACAGAAACACCGGGGAGCTGTTTTTT.

The sample holds a few counts of this clonotype. The V call is TRBV27, the J call TRBJ2-2, with unresolved D. Deletions cut 0 bases from V and 2 bases from J, with 10 bases between. Germline V gene lookup returns CDR1 MNHEY and CDR2 SMNVEV (reference sequence). The CDR3 extends over 16 amino acids. Written as DNA, the CDR3 is TGTGCCAGCAGTTTATCGGCCGGAATTAACACCGGGGAGCTGTTTTTT. Translation: CASSLSAGINTGELFF.

This clonotype was seen many times. This CDR3 is CASSLTDTEAFF. The CDR3 DNA reads TGTGCCAGCAGCTTAACTGACACTGAAGCTTTCTTT. This rearrangement joins TRBV7-8 to TRBJ1-1; D remains ambiguous. V lost 2 bases to trimming and J lost 3 bases, with 4 bases between them. The CDR3 runs 12 residues. From germline, CDR1 is SGHVS and CDR2 FQNEAQ.

The V call is TRBV18, the J call TRBJ2-7; TRBD2 aligns across 9 bases. CDR1 is KGHSH and CDR2 is LQKENI in the germline V gene. V lost 5 bases to trimming and J lost 2 bases; unmatched junction nucleotides: 4. This CDR3 has 14 amino acids. CDR3 bases: TGTGCCAGCTCATATCTAGCGGGACCCTACGAGCAGTACTTC. Protein product: CASSYLAGPYEQYF.

The chain has TRBV7-3 and TRBJ2-1; a possible D gene is TRBD1 (6 bases). Germline V gives CDR1 SGHTA, CDR2 FQGTGA. Trimming cost V 5 bases and J 8 bases, with 16 bases left between them. This CDR3 contains 14 residues. The CDR3 nucleotides read TGTGCCAGCAGCGCCCGACAGGTGTCCGATGAGCAGTTCTTC. Its translation: CASSARQVSDEQFF.

This clonotype was seen at least ten times. The genes are TRBV7-2 and TRBJ2-2, with D possibly being TRBD1 (8 bases). Germline CDR1 is SGHTA and CDR2 is FQGNSA. V shed 4 bases and J shed 3 bases, with 15 bases lying between them. The CDR3 has 16 residues. The CDR3 sequence: CASSSRQGRDTGELFF. CDR3 sequence (DNA): TGTGCCAGCAGCTCAAGACAGGGGAGGGACACCGGGGAGCTGTTTTTT.

The chain is built from TRBV12-3 or TRBV12-4 and TRBJ2-6, with 7 positions matching TRBD1. The CDR3 consists of 19 residues. V shed 6 bases, J shed 2 bases, and the junction held 16 bases outside the gene matches. The CDR3 reads CASRSSGTAILAGANVLTF. CDR3 DNA: TGTGCCAGCAGATCATCCGGGACAGCGATACTTGCTGGGGCCAACGTCCTGACTTTC.

In the case of this clonotype: This sequence may be a read error, since a much larger clone differs from it by one base. This chain joins TRBV7-8 and TRBJ1-4; D call uncertain. CDR3 length: 14 residues. Germline V gene lookup returns CDR1 SGHVS and CDR2 FQNEAQ. The DNA for the CDR3 is TGTGCCAGCAGCTTATGGGAGACTAATGAAAAACTGATTTTT. Its protein product is CASSLWETNEKLIF.

This clonotype has only a few counts. V usage is TRBV5-1 and J usage is TRBJ2-1; 8 bases are a match to TRBD2. Germline V gene sequence: CDR1 SGHRS, CDR2 YFSETQ. This CDR3 spans 17 amino acids. Germline trimming cut 0 bases from V and 0 bases from J; bases unmatched to any gene: 5. Here the CDR3 DNA reads TGCGCCAGCAGCTTGGCCTCGAGCGGGAGCTCCTACAATGAGCAGTTCTTC. This codes for CASSLASSGSSYNEQFF. The full variable domain, in which reference TRBV5-1 and TRBJ2-1 provide the parts outside the CDR3, is KAGVTQTPRYLIKTRGQQVTLSCSPISGHRSVSWYQQTPGQGLQFLFEYFSETQRNKGNFPGRFSGRQFSNSRSEMNVSTLELGDSALYLCASSLASSGSSYNEQFFGPGTRLTVL.

There are many counts of this clonotype. The gene calls are TRBV7-2 and TRBJ2-6; D is undetermined. The CDR3 spans 15 residues. V gave up 4 bases and J gave up 4 bases, with 11 bases separating them. The germline V gene has CDR1 SGHTA and CDR2 FQGNSA. This CDR3 reads CASSSASYGANVLTF. CDR3 DNA: TGTGCCAGCAGCTCCGCTTCCTACGGGGCCAACGTCCTGACTTTC.

The chain joins TRBV6-5 to TRBJ1-1; weak D call: TRBD1 (6 bases). The length of the CDR3 is 15 residues. Germline V gene data show CDR1 as MNHEY and CDR2 as SVGAGI. Trimming removed 1 base from V and 3 bases from J, with 12 bases in between. CDR3 coding DNA: TGTGCCAGCAGTTACTTCTCAGGGGTTGACACTGAAGCTTTCTTT. Amino acids: CASSYFSGVDTEAFF.

This clonotype was recorded a few times. The chain couples TRBV6-6 to TRBJ1-5; 10 bases agree with TRBD1. CDR1 is MNHNY and CDR2 is SVGAGI in the germline V gene (reference sequence). The CDR3 runs 18 residues. Losses at the gene ends were 5 bases for V and 2 bases for J; bases not matched to a gene: 12. The CDR3 is CASSQLGTGVDGNQPQHF. CDR3 nucleotide sequence: TGTGCCAGCAGTCAACTCGGGACAGGGGTGGATGGCAATCAGCCCCAGCATTTT.